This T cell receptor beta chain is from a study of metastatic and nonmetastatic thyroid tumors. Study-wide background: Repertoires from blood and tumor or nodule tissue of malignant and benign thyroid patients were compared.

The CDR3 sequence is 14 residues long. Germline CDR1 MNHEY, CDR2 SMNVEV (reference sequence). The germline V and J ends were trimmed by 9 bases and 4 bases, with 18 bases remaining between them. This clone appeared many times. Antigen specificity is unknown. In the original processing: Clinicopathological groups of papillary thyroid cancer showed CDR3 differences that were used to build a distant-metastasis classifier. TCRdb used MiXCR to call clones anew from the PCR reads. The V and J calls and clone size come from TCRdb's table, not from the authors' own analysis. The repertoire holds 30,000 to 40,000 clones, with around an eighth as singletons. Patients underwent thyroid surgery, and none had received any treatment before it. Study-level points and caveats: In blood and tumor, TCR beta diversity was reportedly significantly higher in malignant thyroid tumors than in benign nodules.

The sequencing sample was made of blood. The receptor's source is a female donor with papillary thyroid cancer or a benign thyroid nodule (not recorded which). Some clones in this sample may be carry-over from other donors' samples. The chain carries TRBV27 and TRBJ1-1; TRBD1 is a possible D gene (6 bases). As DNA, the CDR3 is TGTGCCAGTCGAGACGGGGGCGGGAGCACTGAAGCTTTCTTT. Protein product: CASRDGGGSTEAFF.